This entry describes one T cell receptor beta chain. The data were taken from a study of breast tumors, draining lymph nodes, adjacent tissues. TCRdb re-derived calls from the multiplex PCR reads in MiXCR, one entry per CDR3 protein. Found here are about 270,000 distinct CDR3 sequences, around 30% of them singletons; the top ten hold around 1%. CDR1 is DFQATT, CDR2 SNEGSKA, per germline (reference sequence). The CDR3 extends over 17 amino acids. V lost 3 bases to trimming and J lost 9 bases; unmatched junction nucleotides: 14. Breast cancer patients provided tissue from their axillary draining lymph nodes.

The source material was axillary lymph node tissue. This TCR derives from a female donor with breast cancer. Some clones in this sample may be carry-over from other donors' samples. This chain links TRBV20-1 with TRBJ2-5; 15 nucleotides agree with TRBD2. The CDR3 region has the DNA TGCAGTGCTAGGGCTCCGGGACTAGCGGGAGGACAAACGTCCCAGTACTTC. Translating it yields CSARAPGLAGGQTSQYF.